The 32 T cell receptor beta chains in this list originate from one sample, sequenced in a study of shared clonotypes between healthy human individuals. Using immunoSEQ multiplex PCR, the repertoire was profiled, and TCRdb retains in-frame clones only, with some absent. Altogether over 950,000 clones are present, 70% to 80% being singletons, with the ten largest covering 0.89%. Sequencing was carried out using memory CD4+ T cells from PBMCs. Subset of the sample: CD45RA-negative fraction. Every receptor here comes from a man between 18 and 35 years old in good health. Some clones in this sample may be carry-over from other donors' samples.

The rearrangement uses TRBV7-2 and TRBJ2-1; 8 nucleotides agree with TRBD2. The CDR3 is 15 residues long. Germline V CDR1 and CDR2: SGHTA, FQGNSA. The junction had 6 bases not matched to a gene; V was cut back by 5 bases and J by 3 bases. CDR3 protein: CASSLTGTSYNEQFF. The CDR3 coding sequence is TGTGCCAGCAGCCTAACCGGGACTAGCTACAATGAGCAGTTCTTC.

This clone was found many times. V gene TRBV10-3 combines with J gene TRBJ1-2, with TRBD1 matching over 7 bases. The germline V gene encodes CDR1 ENHRY and CDR2 SYGVKD. The CDR3 is 14 residues long. Trimming cost V 4 bases and J 5 bases; bases outside gene matches: 7. Here the CDR3 DNA reads TGTGCCATCAGTGCCGGGACAGCTATTTATGGCTACACCTTC. Protein sequence: CAISAGTAIYGYTF.

This clone came up once. V gene TRBV29-1 combines with J gene TRBJ2-1; 8 bases agree with TRBD2. The V and J ends lost 0 bases and 5 bases, in that order; junction bases with no gene match: 15. Germline loops: CDR1 SQVTM, CDR2 ANQGSEA. CDR3 size: 18 residues. The CDR3 is CSVEEASGPNISHNEQFF. CDR3 nucleotides: TGCAGCGTTGAAGAGGCTAGCGGGCCTAACATTTCCCACAATGAGCAGTTCTTC.

This clone was counted a single time. The rearrangement uses TRBV5-4 and TRBJ1-4, with TRBD1 matching 11 bases. Germline CDR1 and CDR2: SGHNT and YYREEE (reference sequence). Trimming took 4 bases from V and 7 from J; bases not matched to a gene: 6. This CDR3 is built from 15 residues. In DNA form, the CDR3 reads TGTGCCAGCAGCCGGACCGGGACAGGGGGTGAAAAACTGTTTTTT. Its protein product is CASSRTGTGGEKLFF. Full variable domain (rest looked up from reference TRBV5-4 and TRBJ1-4): ETGVTQSPTHLIKTRGQQVTLRCSSQSGHNTVSWYQQALGQGPQFIFQYYREEENGRGNFPPRFSGLQFPNYSSELNVNALELDDSALYLCASSRTGTGGEKLFFGSGTQLSVL.

The chain uses TRBV28 and TRBJ2-3; D possibly corresponds to TRBD1 (6 bases). The CDR3 loop spans 14 amino acids. CDR1 and CDR2 (germline): MDHEN, SYDVKM. Trimming stripped 3 bases from V and 2 bases from J, with 9 bases between. DNA for the CDR3: TGTGCCAGCAGTTTTTCAGGGGTCACAGATACGCAGTATTTT. Translating gives CASSFSGVTDTQYF.

This rearrangement joins TRBV28 to TRBJ1-2; maybe TRBD1 (5 bases). The CDR3 has 16 residues. The V end lost 3 bases, the J end lost 4 bases, and 18 bases lay between the germline ends. Per the germline V gene, CDR1 is MDHEN and CDR2 is SYDVKM. The DNA for the CDR3 is TGTGCCAGCAGTTTGGAGGTGCGACGGGACCCCTATGGCTACACCTTC. Translated, it gives CASSLEVRRDPYGYTF.

This clone was recorded a few times. The chain joins TRBV30 to TRBJ1-1; 9 bases fit TRBD1. Germline assignment: CDR1 GTSNPN and CDR2 SVGIG (reference sequence). This CDR3 has 14 amino acids. Germline trimming cut 0 bases from V and 7 bases from J; bases unmatched to any gene: 6. The CDR3 here is CAWSVTGGRGEAFF. For the CDR3, the DNA is TGTGCCTGGAGTGTAACAGGGGGCCGGGGTGAAGCTTTCTTT.

Remarks on this clone: This may be a read error, as it is one base from a much larger clone. This sequence joins TRBV6-6 and TRBJ2-2, with D unclear. V lost 6 bases and J lost 3, with 2 bases in between. The CDR3 has 11 residues. Germline V gene sequence: CDR1 MNHNY, CDR2 SVGAGI (reference sequence). CDR3 in amino acids: CASSHTGELFF. The CDR3 nucleotides read TGTGCCAGCAGCCACACCGGGGAGCTGTTTTTT.

The CDR3 here is CASRGRTGERETQYF. The CDR3 DNA follows: TGTGCCAGCAGAGGCCGGACAGGGGAGAGGGAGACCCAGTACTTC. V is TRBV21-1 and J is TRBJ2-5; the D call TRBD1 from the table was never checked on the DNA. TRBV21-1 is labeled a pseudogene. The CDR3 covers 15 residues.

With respect to this clone: This clone may be a read error of a much larger clone one base away. The CDR3 ends on some other residue instead of the conserved phenylalanine or tryptophan, so this is likely a read error. The chain uses TRBV30 and TRBJ1-1; D remains ambiguous. V was cut by 0 bases and J by 1 base, with 15 bases left in between. Germline-derived CDR1 and CDR2 are GTSNPN and SVGIG (reference sequence). The CDR3 has 16 amino acids. The CDR3 sequence is CAWSVPSPSGNTEAFL. CDR3 in DNA: TGTGCCTGGAGTGTACCGTCCCCTTCGGGGAACACTGAAGCTTTCCTT.

This clone was counted between two and nine times. This rearrangement joins TRBV6-1 to TRBJ1-1; possibly TRBD1 for D (5 bases). The V and J ends lost 2 bases and 0 bases respectively, with 10 bases between them. This CDR3 is 15 amino acids long. The V gene's germline CDR1 is MNHNS and CDR2 SASEGT. The CDR3 reads CASSEIGAMNTEAFF. In DNA form, the CDR3 reads TGTGCCAGCAGTGAAATCGGGGCTATGAACACTGAAGCTTTCTTT.

The rearrangement joins TRBV9 to TRBJ2-1, with a tentative D call TRBD2 (5 bases). Germline CDR1 SGDLS, CDR2 YYNGEE. Trimming left V 0 bases short and J 2 bases short, with 12 bases between. This CDR3 is built from 16 residues. The CDR3 DNA reads as TGTGCCAGCAGCGTAGTGGCGTCTAGCCCCTACAATGAGCAGTTCTTC. Translating gives CASSVVASSPYNEQFF. Variable domain in full (rest from reference TRBV9 and TRBJ2-1): DSGVTQTPKHLITATGQRVTLRCSPRSGDLSVYWYQQSLDQGLQFLIQYYNGEERAKGNILERFSAQQFPDLHSELNLSSLELGDSALYFCASSVVASSPYNEQFFGPGTRLTVL.

The rearrangement links TRBV30 to TRBJ1-2; D unclear. The CDR3 has 13 residues. Trimming pared 0 bases from V and 4 bases from J, leaving 9 bases between. Germline V CDR1 and CDR2: GTSNPN, SVGIG (reference sequence). The CDR3: CAWSVPGVYGYTF. Written as DNA, the CDR3 is TGTGCCTGGAGTGTACCTGGTGTCTATGGCTACACCTTC. Full variable domain (outside the CDR3, taken from reference TRBV30 and TRBJ1-2): SQTIHQWPATLVQPVGSPLSLECTVEGTSNPNLYWYRQAAGRGLQLLFYSVGIGQISSEVPQNLSASRPQDRQFILSSKKLLLSDSGFYLCAWSVPGVYGYTFGSGTRLTVV.

The table lists this clone with a few counts. The chain couples TRBV27 to TRBJ1-3, with D unclear. The CDR3 has 14 residues. The V end was cut by 5 bases, the J end by 4 bases, with 12 bases between. From germline, CDR1 is MNHEY and CDR2 SMNVEV (reference sequence). CDR3 DNA: TGTGCCAGCAGTACCTCTTTCGTGGGAAACACCATATATTTT. This sequence encodes CASSTSFVGNTIYF.

This chain connects TRBV6-1 to TRBJ1-3; D possibly corresponds to TRBD1 (5 bases). This CDR3 is built from 14 residues. Germline CDR1 is MNHNS and CDR2 is SASEGT. Trimming stripped 5 bases from V and 2 bases from J, with 10 bases between. The CDR3 nucleotides are TGTGCCAGCAGTCTAAGGGGCCCTGGAAACACCATATATTTT. Translated: CASSLRGPGNTIYF.

The gene calls are TRBV10-3 and TRBJ2-7, with 8 bases matching TRBD1. Germline V gene sequence: CDR1 ENHRY, CDR2 SYGVKD. The CDR3 spans 14 residues. Trimming removed 6 bases from V and 3 bases from J; junction bases left unmatched: 7. CDR3 nucleotides: TGTGCCATCAGGGGGGGACAGGCCGTCTACGAGCAGTACTTC. It encodes CAIRGGQAVYEQYF.

V usage is TRBV2 and J usage is TRBJ1-2; no firm D call. Deletions cut 3 bases from V and 4 bases from J, with 9 bases between. The V gene's germline CDR1 is SNHLY and CDR2 FYNNEI. This CDR3 is built from 13 residues. CDR3 bases: TGTGCCAGCAGTGAGGAGGGATTCTATGGCTACACCTTC. Translated, it gives CASSEEGFYGYTF.

The rearrangement links TRBV29-1 to TRBJ2-3, with 13 bases that match TRBD2. The ends lost 5 bases at V and 4 bases at J; junction bases unmatched: 9. This CDR3 spans 16 amino acids. The germline CDR1 and CDR2 sequences are SQVTM and ANQGSEA. The CDR3 DNA follows: TGCAGCGTTCTTAGGACTAGCGGGAGTTTTGCAGATACGCAGTATTTT. This translates into CSVLRTSGSFADTQYF.

This chain joins TRBV28 and TRBJ2-7, with D possibly being TRBD1 or TRBD2 (5 bases each). Trimming took 3 bases from V and 5 from J, leaving 14 bases between them. Looked up from germline, CDR1 is MDHEN and CDR2 is SYDVKM. The CDR3 sequence is 14 residues long. Written as DNA, the CDR3 is TGTGCCAGCAGTTTTCTGGGGGTTGTGGACGAGCAGTACTTC. This encodes CASSFLGVVDEQYF.

The chain combines TRBV2 with TRBJ2-5; 8 nucleotides agree with TRBD1. J lost 5 bases, V lost 8 bases, and 10 bases had no gene match. The V gene's germline CDR1 is SNHLY and CDR2 FYNNEI. The CDR3 covers 14 residues. The CDR3 is CASDRGRGGETQYF. CDR3 nucleotide sequence: TGTGCCAGCGACAGGGGTCGCGGTGGGGAGACCCAGTACTTC.

Comment on this clone: This may come from a read error, since a much larger clone is one base off. The conserved closing phenylalanine or tryptophan is absent in this CDR3, likely reflecting a read error. The rearrangement links TRBV30 to TRBJ1-1, with D unresolved. The CDR3 runs to 12 residues. CDR1 is GTSNPN, CDR2 SVGIG, per germline (reference sequence). V gave up 5 bases and J gave up 1 base, with 8 bases separating them. CDR3 residues: CAWAPGNTEAFL. The CDR3 region has the DNA TGTGCCTGGGCCCCGGGGAACACTGAAGCTTTCCTT.

The CDR3 region is CASSLEFLAGELDEQFF. The CDR3 nucleotides are TGTGCCAGCAGCTTAGAGTTCCTAGCGGGAGAGTTAGATGAGCAGTTCTTC. The chain has TRBV11-2 and TRBJ2-1, with 10 bases matching TRBD2. The ends lost 0 bases at V and 8 bases at J; junction bases unmatched: 10. This CDR3 is 17 amino acids long. CDR1 and CDR2 (germline): SGHAT, FQNNGV.

This chain joins TRBV30 and TRBJ2-7; TRBD1 matches at 8 bases. With V trimmed by 2 bases and J by 6 bases, 9 bases remained unmatched. Germline loops: CDR1 GTSNPN, CDR2 SVGIG (reference sequence). The CDR3 is 14 amino acids. DNA of the CDR3: TGTGCCTGGAGTACCGGACAGGGACGGGTCGAGCAGTACTTC. Translation: CAWSTGQGRVEQYF.

V usage is TRBV19 and J usage is TRBJ1-1; D not certain. CDR1 and CDR2 (germline): LNHDA, SQIVND (reference sequence). The V end was cut by 2 bases, the J end by 7 bases, with 14 bases between. CDR3 length: 14 residues. DNA of the CDR3: TGTGCCAGTAGTATATCGCCGGACGGTCTTGAAGCTTTCTTT. Its translation: CASSISPDGLEAFF.

This clone was seen only a few times. The DNA for the CDR3 is TGTGCCAGCAGTGCACGACAGGGCGCGAACACTGAAGCTTTCTTT. This translates into CASSARQGANTEAFF. V usage is TRBV6-1 and J usage is TRBJ1-1, with 7 bases identical to TRBD1. The CDR3 has 15 residues. Germline trimming cut 4 bases from V and 1 base from J; bases unmatched to any gene: 6. CDR1 and CDR2 (germline): MNHNS, SASEGT.

The V gene is TRBV7-8, the J gene TRBJ2-7, with a possible D match to TRBD2 (6 bases). Per germline, CDR1 SGHVS and CDR2 FQNEAQ. The CDR3 runs 14 residues. Trimming removed 1 base at V and 6 bases at J, with 13 bases between. In nucleotides, the CDR3 is TGTGCCAGCAGCTTAGTTAGCGGCCCCCTCGAGCAGTACTTC. Protein: CASSLVSGPLEQYF.

The DNA of the CDR3 is TGTGCCAGTAGTATCTGGACAGGGCGTTGGCTGGACAACACCGGGGAGCTGTTTTTT. Translating gives CASSIWTGRWLDNTGELFF. The J gene is TRBJ2-2, the V gene TRBV19, with 8 bases aligning to TRBD1. The trim removed 3 bases at V and 2 bases at J, leaving 14 bases unmatched. Germline V lookup: CDR1 LNHDA, CDR2 SQIVND (reference sequence). The CDR3 loop spans 19 amino acids.

With regard to this clone: Other nucleotide sequences in the sample specify the same CDR3. The chain carries TRBV5-1 and TRBJ1-3, with TRBD1 matching over 8 bases. The ends lost 3 bases at V and 3 bases at J; junction bases unmatched: 2. The CDR3 loop spans 14 amino acids. The germline V gene has CDR1 SGHRS and CDR2 YFSETQ. The CDR3 DNA sequence: TGCGCCAGCAGCTCCGGGACAGGTGGAAACACCATATATTTT. Its translation is CASSSGTGGNTIYF.

J is TRBJ1-5 and V is TRBV11-3; the D is unclear. The CDR3 is made up of 16 amino acids. The V gene lost 1 base and the J gene lost 0 bases, with 10 bases spanning the gap. CDR1 and CDR2 (germline): SGHNT, YENEEA. DNA for the CDR3: TGTGCCAGCAGCTTAGCCGACACTTATAGCAATCAGCCCCAGCATTTT. It yields the protein CASSLADTYSNQPQHF.

V and J are TRBV11-3 and TRBJ2-5; possibly TRBD1 or TRBD2 for D (5 bases each). CDR1 and CDR2 (germline): SGHNT, YENEEA. Trimming removed 1 base at V and 5 bases at J, with 14 bases between. The CDR3 totals 15 residues. The CDR3 DNA reads TGTGCCAGCAGCTTAGGATCAGGGCCGGGGGAGACCCAGTACTTC. Amino acid sequence: CASSLGSGPGETQYF.

V and J are TRBV7-2 and TRBJ2-7; 8 bases agree with TRBD2. The germline V gene has CDR1 SGHTA and CDR2 FQGNSA. The CDR3 runs 15 residues. V trimming: 2 bases; J trimming: 4 bases; junction bases outside the gene matches: 7. DNA for the CDR3: TGTGCCAGCAGCTTAAGTCGAGCGGGAGTATACGAGCAGTACTTC. Translating gives CASSLSRAGVYEQYF.

This clone has only one observation. The J gene is TRBJ2-1, the V gene TRBV4-2; 10 bases fit TRBD2. Germline-derived CDR1 and CDR2 are LGHNA and YNFKEQ. V shed 4 bases and J 2 bases; nucleotides not matched to a gene: 2. The CDR3 totals 15 residues. CDR3 amino acids: CASSLGLATYNEQFF. CDR3 coding DNA: TGTGCCAGCAGCCTGGGACTAGCGACCTACAATGAGCAGTTCTTC.